Below, 27 T cell receptor beta chains from the same sample are listed, as sequenced in a study of early T cells in non-severe SARS-CoV-2 infection listed by TCRdb under 2021. Receptor libraries were prepared by 5' RACE. Sequenced on a NextSeq 500. TCRdb reanalyzed the raw reads on its own, using fastp at Q25 for trimming and MiXCR for clone calling, and kept in-frame beta chains. Rows are unified per CDR3 protein, each entry keeping the most common DNA and genes. In all, the sample holds 85,000 to 95,000 distinct CDR3 sequences, and roughly 14% of those were seen once. Approximately 0.62% of the sample belongs to the ten largest clones. Sequenced: whole blood. These receptor sequences come from an adult who was a healthcare worker with PCR-confirmed SARS-CoV-2 infection or an uninfected control (not recorded which).

The chain carries TRBV12-3 or TRBV12-4 and TRBJ2-4; 8 nucleotides match TRBD1. CDR3 length equals 16 residues. The junction had 8 bases not matched to a gene; V was cut back by 5 bases and J by 2 bases. For the CDR3, the DNA is TGTGCCAGCAGTGCCGGGACAGGTGGATCCAAAAACATTCAGTACTTC. It codes for CASSAGTGGSKNIQYF.

This sequence joins TRBV6-1 and TRBJ2-7; TRBD1 matches at 7 bases. The germline CDR1 and CDR2 sequences are MNHNS and SASEGT. V lost 2 bases to trimming and J lost 5 bases; unmatched junction nucleotides: 9. The CDR3 consists of 15 residues. CDR3 DNA sequence: TGTGCCAGCAGTGAAAAAGTGAGGGGGCTCGACGAGCAGTACGTC. Translated, it gives CASSEKVRGLDEQYV.

There are many counts of this clonotype. The genes are TRBV5-1 and TRBJ1-2; tentative D call: TRBD1 (6 bases). The CDR3 has 16 residues. Germline CDR1 and CDR2: SGHRS and YFSETQ. V was clipped by 0 bases and J by 0 bases, with 12 bases between them. The CDR3 DNA reads as TGCGCCAGCAGCTTGGCACAGGGATCCCCTAACTATGGCTACACCTTC. It translates to CASSLAQGSPNYGYTF.

V and J are TRBV12-3 or TRBV12-4 and TRBJ2-3; possible D gene TRBD2, 5 bases. The CDR3 runs 13 residues. V was trimmed by 5 bases and J by 5 bases, leaving 11 bases between them. This CDR3 reads CASSPYEGDTQYF. CDR3 bases: TGTGCCAGCAGTCCCTACGAGGGAGATACGCAGTATTTT.

The chain uses TRBV2 and TRBJ2-7; tentative D call: TRBD2 (6 bases). The CDR3 is made up of 12 amino acids. Per the germline V gene, CDR1 is SNHLY and CDR2 is FYNNEI. Trimming removed 2 bases from V and 6 bases from J, with 8 bases in between. The CDR3 sequence: CASSEWGGEQYV. CDR3 DNA sequence: TGTGCCAGCAGTGAATGGGGAGGCGAGCAGTACGTC.

This clonotype was counted between two and nine times. The chain carries TRBV27 and TRBJ2-5; 7 bases map to TRBD1. In germline, CDR1 is MNHEY, CDR2 SMNVEV (reference sequence). This CDR3 comprises 14 residues. V lost 5 bases, J lost 5 bases, and 8 bases stayed unmatched. CDR3 region: CASSTVSRGETQYF. In DNA, the CDR3 is TGTGCCAGCAGTACCGTTTCCAGGGGGGAGACCCAGTACTTC.

This clonotype was counted many times. The chain is built from TRBV19 and TRBJ2-5; D not resolved. The germline V and J ends were trimmed by 5 bases and 4 bases, with 11 bases remaining between them. The CDR3 is made up of 13 amino acids. The germline V gene encodes CDR1 LNHDA and CDR2 SQIVND (reference sequence). CDR3 loop: CASSRREGETQYF. DNA for the CDR3: TGTGCCAGTAGTCGGCGCGAAGGAGAGACCCAGTACTTC.

This clonotype appeared many times. The chain carries TRBV29-1 and TRBJ1-2, with D unclear. In germline, CDR1 is SQVTM, CDR2 ANQGSEA. The CDR3 contains 11 residues. The V end was cut by 4 bases, the J end by 2 bases, with 5 bases between. As DNA, the CDR3 is TGCAGCGTTGGGCAAAACTATGGCTACACCTTC. Protein sequence: CSVGQNYGYTF.

The chain carries TRBV5-1 and TRBJ2-1, with D possibly being TRBD2 (6 bases). Trimming removed 2 bases at V and 3 bases at J, with 9 bases between. The germline gives CDR1 SGHRS, CDR2 YFSETQ. The CDR3 covers 14 residues. The CDR3 DNA reads as TGCGCCAGCAGCTTAAGCGGGCGCTACAATGAGCAGTTCTTC. This translates into CASSLSGRYNEQFF.

The chain couples TRBV6-5 to TRBJ2-3; TRBD1 agrees at 7 bases. The V gene's germline CDR1 is MNHEY and CDR2 SVGAGI. The CDR3 runs to 15 residues. V shed 10 bases and J 4 bases; nucleotides not matched to a gene: 14. The CDR3 spells CATLRQGMGADTQYF. CDR3 DNA: TGTGCCACCCTCAGACAGGGTATGGGGGCAGATACGCAGTATTTT.

This rearrangement joins TRBV12-3 or TRBV12-4 to TRBJ2-7; D not certain. The CDR3 consists of 12 residues. With 7 bases removed from V and 6 bases from J, the gap between germline ends came to 13 bases. The CDR3 reads CASTTLGSEQYV. The CDR3 DNA reads TGTGCCAGCACCACCTTAGGCAGCGAGCAGTACGTC.

This clonotype turned up a few times. The chain carries TRBV12-3 or TRBV12-4 and TRBJ1-1; no clear D. The CDR3 has 13 residues. V was shortened by 3 bases and J by 1 base, with 6 bases between the two germline ends. The CDR3 here is CASSFKRNTEAFF. DNA of the CDR3: TGTGCCAGCAGTTTCAAGCGGAACACTGAAGCTTTCTTT.

This chain joins TRBV24-1 and TRBJ2-1; no clear D gene. Per germline, CDR1 KGHDR and CDR2 SFDVKD. The CDR3 runs 12 residues. V lost 7 bases, J lost 4 bases, and 7 bases lay in between. The chain's CDR3 is CATRGSYNEQFF. The CDR3 coding sequence is TGTGCCACCAGGGGGTCATACAATGAGCAGTTCTTC.

This clonotype was observed a handful of times. The V and J genes are TRBV9 and TRBJ2-2; 10 bases fit TRBD1. J lost 4 bases, V lost 3 bases, and 3 bases had no gene match. Germline CDR1 SGDLS, CDR2 YYNGEE. The CDR3 has 15 residues. CDR3 in DNA: TGTGCCAGCAGCGCCTGGACAGGGGGCACCGGGGAGCTGTTTTTT. Protein: CASSAWTGGTGELFF. Combining the CDR3 with reference TRBV9 and TRBJ2-2 gives the whole variable domain DSGVTQTPKHLITATGQRVTLRCSPRSGDLSVYWYQQSLDQGLQFLIQYYNGEERAKGNILERFSAQQFPDLHSELNLSSLELGDSALYFCASSAWTGGTGELFFGEGSRLTVL.

This clonotype was observed a few times. This chain links TRBV2 with TRBJ1-1; tentative D call: TRBD1 (5 bases). CDR1 is SNHLY and CDR2 is FYNNEI in the germline V gene. Trimming left V 5 bases short and J 7 bases short, with 14 bases between. This CDR3 has 13 residues. The CDR3 reads CASSQSRDVEAFF. The CDR3 nucleotides read TGTGCCAGCAGTCAGTCTCGGGACGTTGAAGCTTTCTTT.

This chain joins TRBV18 and TRBJ2-7; 9 nucleotides match TRBD2. The CDR3 length is 14 residues. The germline gives CDR1 KGHSH, CDR2 LQKENI. The CDR3 spells CASSALRAGGSPSV. In DNA form, the CDR3 reads TGTGCCAGCTCAGCGTTAAGAGCGGGGGGCTCGCCCTCCGTC.

The chain recombines TRBV5-4 with TRBJ2-5; either TRBD1 or TRBD2 may supply D (5 bases each). Per germline, CDR1 SGHNT and CDR2 YYREEE (reference sequence). The CDR3 runs 14 residues. The ends were cut back, 2 bases at V and 5 bases at J, with 13 bases in the middle. The CDR3 protein is CASSLGDQGETQYF. CDR3 bases: TGTGCCAGCAGCTTAGGGGACCAAGGGGAGACCCAGTACTTC.

The chain couples TRBV7-8 to TRBJ2-7; tentatively, D is TRBD1 (6 bases). The V gene lost 2 bases and the J gene lost 2 bases, with 10 bases spanning the gap. CDR1 and CDR2 (germline): SGHVS, FQNEAQ. The CDR3 runs to 14 residues. The CDR3 nucleotides are TGTGCCAGCAGCTTACAGGGGTTTGCCTACGAGCAGTACGTC. Translated: CASSLQGFAYEQYV.

This chain's CDR3 is CASSPSYTGELFF. The CDR3 DNA reads as TGTGCCAGCAGTCCCAGTTACACCGGGGAGCTGTTTTTT. The rearrangement uses TRBV28 and TRBJ2-2; D is uncertain. CDR3 length: 13 residues. Trimming took off 5 bases at V and 3 bases at J, with 7 bases between the two ends. Per germline, CDR1 MDHEN and CDR2 SYDVKM.

This clonotype appeared a few times. V and J are TRBV11-2 and TRBJ1-2; D is uncertain. From germline, CDR1 is SGHAT and CDR2 FQNNGV. With 1 base removed from V and 1 base from J, the gap between germline ends came to 13 bases. The CDR3 extends over 16 amino acids. In DNA, the CDR3 is TGTGCCAGCAGCTTAGGAGGCGGAGGCCTTAACTATGGCTACACCTTC. Amino acids: CASSLGGGGLNYGYTF. Full variable domain (missing parts from reference TRBV11-2 and TRBJ1-2): EAGVAQSPRYKIIEKRQSVAFWCNPISGHATLYWYQQILGQGPKLLIQFQNNGVVDDSQLPKDRFSAERLKGVDSTLKIQPAKLEDSAVYLCASSLGGGGLNYGYTFGSGTRLTVV.

The CDR3 loop is CASSLVVRGKTGELFF. CDR3 coding DNA: TGTGCCAGCAGCTTAGTTGTCCGCGGGAAGACCGGGGAGCTGTTTTTT. The chain links TRBV7-9 to TRBJ2-2; tentatively, D is TRBD2 (6 bases). Germline V CDR1 and CDR2: SEHNR, FQNEAQ (reference sequence). The ends were cut back, 1 base at V and 5 bases at J, with 14 bases in the middle. The CDR3 length is 16 residues.

This clonotype was seen repeatedly, ten times or more. The V and J genes are TRBV21-1 and TRBJ2-3. TRBV21-1 is recorded as a pseudogene. The CDR3 covers 15 residues. CDR3 residues: CASSKAKRCTDTQYF. CDR3 DNA: TGTGCCAGCAGCAAAGCGAAAAGGTGCACAGATACGCAGTATTTT.

The V and J genes are TRBV12-3 or TRBV12-4 and TRBJ2-2, with 10 bases lining up with TRBD2. CDR3 length: 16 residues. J gave up 4 bases and V 6 bases, and 8 bases lay outside the gene matches. Here the CDR3 reads CASRDRTSGSTGELFF. CDR3 DNA sequence: TGTGCCAGCAGGGACCGGACTAGCGGAAGCACCGGGGAGCTGTTTTTT.

V and J are TRBV5-1 and TRBJ1-1; 10 bases match TRBD1. V lost 8 bases, J lost 2 bases, and 6 bases stayed unmatched. Germline-derived CDR1 and CDR2 are SGHRS and YFSETQ. The CDR3 has 14 residues. This CDR3 reads CASGTGALNTEAFF. DNA of the CDR3: TGCGCCAGTGGGACAGGGGCCCTTAACACTGAAGCTTTCTTT. The variable domain in full, completed from reference TRBV5-1 and TRBJ1-1, reads KAGVTQTPRYLIKTRGQQVTLSCSPISGHRSVSWYQQTPGQGLQFLFEYFSETQRNKGNFPGRFSGRQFSNSRSEMNVSTLELGDSALYLCASGTGALNTEAFFGQGTRLTVV.

V gene TRBV19 combines with J gene TRBJ2-3, with a possible D match to TRBD1 (6 bases). V was trimmed by 4 bases and J by 5 bases, leaving 13 bases between them. CDR1 and CDR2 (germline): LNHDA, SQIVND (reference sequence). CDR3 length: 14 residues. The CDR3 reads CASSRGLERDTQYF. The CDR3 nucleotides read TGTGCCAGTAGTAGGGGGCTGGAGAGAGATACGCAGTATTTT.

The gene calls are TRBV5-1 and TRBJ1-1; 9 bases map to TRBD1. Per germline, CDR1 SGHRS and CDR2 YFSETQ. Losses at the gene ends were 2 bases for V and 3 bases for J; bases not matched to a gene: 8. The CDR3 runs 16 residues. DNA of the CDR3: TGCGCCAGCAGCTTAACAGGGGGCGCGGGGTACACTGAAGCTTTCTTT. It translates to CASSLTGGAGYTEAFF.

This clonotype was counted between two and nine times. J is TRBJ2-2 and V is TRBV4-1; D remains ambiguous. Germline values: CDR1 MGHRA, CDR2 YSYEKL. The CDR3 runs 14 residues. Trimming removed 0 bases at V and 5 bases at J, with 7 bases between. This CDR3 is CASSQEWRTGELFF. CDR3 sequence (DNA): TGCGCCAGCAGCCAAGAGTGGCGGACCGGGGAGCTGTTTTTT.